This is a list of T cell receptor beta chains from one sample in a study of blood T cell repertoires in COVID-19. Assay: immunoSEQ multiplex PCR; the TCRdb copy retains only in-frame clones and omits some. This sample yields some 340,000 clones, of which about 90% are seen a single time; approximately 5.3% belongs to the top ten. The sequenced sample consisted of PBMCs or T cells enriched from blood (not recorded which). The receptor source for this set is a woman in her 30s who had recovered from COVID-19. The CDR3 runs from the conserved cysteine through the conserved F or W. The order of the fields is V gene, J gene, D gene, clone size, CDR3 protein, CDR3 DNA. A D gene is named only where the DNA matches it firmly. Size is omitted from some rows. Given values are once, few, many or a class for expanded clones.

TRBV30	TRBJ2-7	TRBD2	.	CAWNRGDPYEQYF	TGTGCCTGGAACCGGGGGGACCCCTACGAGCAGTACTTC
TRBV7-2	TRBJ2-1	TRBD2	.	CASSLDTSGYNEQFF	TGTGCCAGCAGCTTAGATACTAGCGGATACAATGAGCAGTTCTTC
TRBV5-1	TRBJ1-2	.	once	CASSLAGDNYGYTF	TGCGCCAGCAGCTTGGCAGGGGACAACTATGGCTACACCTTC
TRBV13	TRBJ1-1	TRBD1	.	CASSLSSLVQGARSSTLNTEAFF	TGTGCCAGCAGCTTATCATCCCTGGTACAGGGGGCCCGAAGTAGCACCCTGAACACTGAAGCTTTCTTT
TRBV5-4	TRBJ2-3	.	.	CASSPRGGADTQYF	TGTGCCAGCAGTCCCCGAGGAGGTGCAGATACGCAGTATTTT
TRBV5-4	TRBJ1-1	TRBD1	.	CASSVAGTVRITEAFF	TGTGCCAGCAGCGTCGCCGGGACAGTCCGAATCACTGAAGCTTTCTTT
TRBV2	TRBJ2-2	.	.	CASSRDVAGELFF	TGTGCCAGCAGCAGGGATGTAGCCGGGGAGCTGTTTTTT
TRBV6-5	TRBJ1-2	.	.	CASSRHTNYGYTF	TGTGCCAGCAGTCGACATACTAACTATGGCTACACCTTC
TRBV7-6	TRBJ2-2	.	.	CASSFTGSGELFF	TGTGCCAGCAGCTTCACAGGGTCCGGGGAGCTGTTTTTT
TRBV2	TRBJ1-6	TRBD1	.	CASTSGDRVDGDSPLHF	TGTGCCAGCACCTCAGGGGACAGGGTTGATGGGGATTCACCCCTCCACTTT
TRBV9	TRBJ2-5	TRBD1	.	CASSSWTGSYQETQYF	TGTGCCAGCAGCTCCTGGACAGGGTCCTACCAAGAGACCCAGTACTTC
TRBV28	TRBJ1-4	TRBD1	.	CASSPDRGRGIGEKLFF	TGTGCCAGCAGTCCGGACAGGGGACGGGGTATTGGTGAAAAACTGTTTTTT
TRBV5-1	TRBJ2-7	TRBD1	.	CASSPRVTGTAYEQYF	TGCGCCAGCAGCCCACGAGTGACCGGGACAGCCTACGAGCAGTACTTC
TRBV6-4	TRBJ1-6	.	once	CASSPGINSPLHF	TGTGCCAGCAGTCCGGGGATTAATTCACCCCTCCACTTT
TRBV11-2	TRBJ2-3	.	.	CASSPLTSTDTQYF	TGTGCCAGCAGCCCCCTGACTAGCACAGATACGCAGTATTTT
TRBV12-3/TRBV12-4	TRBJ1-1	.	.	CASTPRGGAFF	TGTGCCAGCACCCCGAGAGGTGGAGCTTTCTTT
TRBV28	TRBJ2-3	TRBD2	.	CASSKAGAGTDTQYF	TGTGCCAGCAGCAAAGCGGGGGCCGGCACAGATACGCAGTATTTT
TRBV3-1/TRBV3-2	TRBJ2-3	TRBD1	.	CASSITGEVGSLSDTQYF	TGTGCCAGCAGTATTACAGGGGAAGTGGGTTCTTTGTCAGATACGCAGTATTTT
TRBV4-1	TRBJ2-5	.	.	CASSQEGLRSGQTQYF	TGCGCCAGCAGCCAGGAGGGGCTAAGGTCCGGGCAGACCCAGTACTTC
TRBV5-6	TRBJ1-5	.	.	CASSPGTGLGNQPQHF	TGTGCCAGCAGCCCCGGGACTGGCCTTGGCAATCAGCCCCAGCATTTT
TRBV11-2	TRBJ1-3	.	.	CASSSPGDSGNTIYF	TGTGCCAGCAGCTCGCCAGGTGACTCTGGAAACACCATATATTTT
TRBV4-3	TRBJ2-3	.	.	CASSQIPPPGETQYF	TGCGCCAGCAGCCAGATTCCCCCCCCGGGTGAGACGCAGTATTTT
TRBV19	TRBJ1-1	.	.	CASSPNRVMNTEAFF	TGTGCCAGTAGTCCAAACAGGGTAATGAACACTGAAGCTTTCTTT
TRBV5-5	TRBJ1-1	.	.	CASRRGETNTEAFF	TGTGCCAGCCGACGTGGGGAGACGAACACTGAAGCTTTCTTT
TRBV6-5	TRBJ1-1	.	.	CASSYSVGQEGTEAFF	TGTGCCAGCAGTTACTCGGTCGGTCAGGAGGGTACTGAAGCTTTCTTT
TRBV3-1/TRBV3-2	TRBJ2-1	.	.	CASSLNLGAHANEQFF	TGTGCCAGCAGCCTTAACTTGGGGGCGCATGCCAATGAGCAGTTCTTC
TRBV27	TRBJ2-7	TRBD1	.	CASSFLGQGSYEQYF	TGTGCCAGCAGTTTCCTGGGACAGGGTTCCTACGAGCAGTACTTC
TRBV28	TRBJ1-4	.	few	CASSDRLALSSGTLGEKLFF	TGTGCCAGCAGCGACAGACTAGCCCTATCATCCGGGACTTTAGGAGAAAAACTGTTTTTT
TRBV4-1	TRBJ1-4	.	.	CASSQAGGFNEKLFF	TGCGCCAGCAGTCAAGCGGGGGGGTTTAATGAAAAACTGTTTTTT
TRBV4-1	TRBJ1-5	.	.	CASSQEAGGNQPQHF	TGCGCCAGCAGCCAAGAAGCCGGGGGCAATCAGCCCCAGCATTTT
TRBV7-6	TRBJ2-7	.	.	CASSLQEGQSYEQYF	TGTGCCAGCAGCTTACAGGAGGGTCAGTCCTACGAGCAGTACTTC